Below are 21 T cell receptor beta chains sequenced from a single sample in a study of beta chain features in type 1 diabetes listed by TCRdb under 2018. Libraries were prepared through the immunoSEQ multiplex PCR assay. The entire isolated RNA was reverse transcribed using the High Capacity cDNA Reverse Transcription Kit, and thus expressed TCRB transcripts were sequenced. TCRdb re-hosts the immuneACCESS table, in-frame sequences only. Its copies lack some clones; in the studies checked, an unresolved V gene accounts for under half of them, and the cause for the rest is not known. The sample table records 400,000 to 450,000 clones; approximately 15% of these occur just once. The ten largest clones capture about 0.04% of the sample. The sample consisted of naive CD4+ T cells from blood. The cell subset or site label, as the study defines it: true naive CD4+ T cells. These receptors were obtained from a man younger than 40 in good health.

The chain carries TRBV6-5 and TRBJ2-7, with D hard to call. Germline CDR1 and CDR2: MNHEY and SVGAGI. The V gene lost 4 bases and the J gene lost 6 bases, with 13 bases spanning the gap. The CDR3 loop spans 13 amino acids. DNA for the CDR3: TGTGCCAGCAGTTTTACGGGTTCGGGCGAGCAGTACTTC. This translates into CASSFTGSGEQYF.

Only a few counts were recorded for this clone. The rearrangement joins TRBV7-3 to TRBJ2-2; the D is unclear. The V end lost 1 base, the J end lost 1 base, and 7 bases lay between the germline ends. This CDR3 spans 15 amino acids. Germline CDR1 and CDR2: SGHTA and FQGTGA. CDR3 bases: TGTGCCAGCAGCTTAAACGCAATGAACACCGGGGAGCTGTTTTTT. This codes for CASSLNAMNTGELFF.

This clone was counted a few times. This rearrangement joins TRBV18 to TRBJ2-4; 10 nucleotides line up with TRBD2. This CDR3 region has 17 residues. With V trimmed by 3 bases and J by 1 base, 6 bases remained unmatched. In germline, CDR1 is KGHSH, CDR2 LQKENI. The CDR3 DNA reads TGTGCCAGCTCACCTCCTAGCGGGAGTTATGCCAAAAACATTCAGTACTTC. Translating gives CASSPPSGSYAKNIQYF.

This clone showed up just a few times. The chain employs TRBV9 and TRBJ2-3, with D possibly TRBD2 on 5 matching bases. V lost 0 bases to trimming and J lost 10 bases, with 15 bases between them. Germline values: CDR1 SGDLS, CDR2 YYNGEE. CDR3 length equals 14 residues. The CDR3 loop is CASSVAADALAQYF. CDR3 DNA sequence: TGTGCCAGCAGCGTAGCAGCGGACGCGTTGGCGCAGTATTTT.

The chain is built from TRBV7-9 and TRBJ1-2; the match to TRBD1 covers 8 bases. V gave up 5 bases and J gave up 0 bases; unmatched junction bases: 5. The germline CDR1 and CDR2 sequences are SEHNR and FQNEAQ (reference sequence). The CDR3 spans 15 residues. CDR3 loop: CASSPDRGANYGYTF. CDR3 sequence (DNA): TGTGCCAGCAGCCCCGACAGGGGAGCTAACTATGGCTACACCTTC.

The chain joins TRBV7-9 to TRBJ2-1, with D perhaps given as TRBD1 or TRBD2 (5 bases each). V was shortened by 5 bases and J by 0 bases, with 20 bases between the two germline ends. The germline CDR1 and CDR2 sequences are SEHNR and FQNEAQ (reference sequence). The CDR3 has 18 residues. CDR3 in amino acids: CASSPRWGRGSSYNEQFF. The CDR3 coding sequence is TGTGCCAGCAGCCCCCGGTGGGGGAGAGGGAGCTCCTACAATGAGCAGTTCTTC.

The chain links TRBV5-6 to TRBJ2-3; 8 bases match TRBD2. Germline CDR1 reads SGHDT; CDR2 reads YYEEEE. J was trimmed by 6 bases and V by 0 bases; bases with no gene match: 9. CDR3 size: 16 residues. CDR3: CASSLGPTSGGDTQYF. CDR3 in DNA: TGTGCCAGCAGCTTGGGCCCAACTAGCGGAGGGGATACGCAGTATTTT.

Only a few counts were recorded for this clone. V gene TRBV21-1 combines with J gene TRBJ2-7; the table's TRBD1 call for D was not verified on the DNA. TRBV21-1 is flagged as a pseudogene. The CDR3 is 19 residues long. In DNA, the CDR3 is TGTGCCAGCAGCAAGGGTTTTCCTAGTTCGGGACACCTAGAATACGAGCAGTACGTC. This codes for CASSKGFPSSGHLEYEQYV.

The chain carries TRBV14 and TRBJ2-3, with D perhaps being TRBD1 or TRBD2 (7 bases each). Germline loops: CDR1 SGHDN, CDR2 FVKESK. Deletions cut 8 bases from V and 6 bases from J, with 15 bases between. The CDR3 covers 13 residues. The CDR3 reads CASSAGQWDTQYF. CDR3 DNA sequence: TGTGCCAGCTCAGCGGGACAGTGGGATACGCAGTATTTT.

This clone was detected only a few times. The chain is built from TRBV5-1 and TRBJ2-7; TRBD1 matches 8 bases. J gave up 2 bases and V 6 bases, and 7 bases lay outside the gene matches. Germline CDR1 is SGHRS and CDR2 is YFSETQ. The CDR3 is 14 amino acids. DNA for the CDR3: TGCGCCAGCACCCCGGACAGGGAGACCTACGAGCAGTACTTC. Protein product: CASTPDRETYEQYF.

The V gene is TRBV4-1, the J gene TRBJ2-3; D is uncertain. The germline CDR1 and CDR2 sequences are MGHRA and YSYEKL. V dropped 3 bases and J dropped 6 bases, with 10 bases sitting between them. The CDR3 is made up of 13 amino acids. CDR3: CASSQIPWDTQYF. DNA for the CDR3: TGCGCCAGCAGCCAGATCCCTTGGGATACGCAGTATTTT.

This clone occurred many times. CDR3 sequence (DNA): TGTGCCAGCAGTCCAGCGGGAGGGCCGCGGCAGTTCTTC. Residues: CASSPAGGPRQFF. The J gene is TRBJ2-1, the V gene TRBV14, with 10 positions matching TRBD2. After removal of 6 bases from V and 12 bases from J, the junction contained 8 bases not matched to a gene. The germline gives CDR1 SGHDN, CDR2 FVKESK. CDR3 length: 13 amino acids.

The J gene is TRBJ2-5, the V gene TRBV19, with D perhaps assigned TRBD1 or TRBD2 (5 bases each). Trimming removed 3 bases from V and 4 bases from J, with 12 bases in between. Germline V lookup: CDR1 LNHDA, CDR2 SQIVND (reference sequence). The length of the CDR3 is 14 residues. Written as DNA, the CDR3 is TGTGCCAGTAGTATTCCGGGACGACGAGAGACCCAGTACTTC. Its protein is CASSIPGRRETQYF.

The genes are TRBV30 and TRBJ1-2; 8 bases align to TRBD1. The CDR3 covers 15 residues. Germline CDR1 GTSNPN, CDR2 SVGIG (reference sequence). The ends lost 2 bases at V and 5 bases at J; junction bases unmatched: 10. The CDR3 loop reads CAWSLRDRRRYGYTF. The CDR3 nucleotides are TGTGCCTGGAGTTTAAGGGACAGGCGGCGGTATGGCTACACCTTC.

This clone was seen a few times. The chain combines TRBV19 with TRBJ2-1, with D perhaps matching TRBD1 (6 bases). CDR1 is LNHDA and CDR2 is SQIVND in the germline V gene (reference sequence). Trimming removed 0 bases at V and 4 bases at J, with 13 bases between. The CDR3 spans 16 residues. The CDR3 nucleotides are TGTGCCAGTAGTATAGAAGGGACACCTCCATACAATGAGCAGTTCTTC. Its protein is CASSIEGTPPYNEQFF.

The V gene is TRBV5-1, the J gene TRBJ2-5; D is unclear. The CDR3 spans 14 residues. Germline V gene sequence: CDR1 SGHRS, CDR2 YFSETQ. The V end was cut by 0 bases, the J end by 5 bases, with 11 bases between. CDR3 residues: CASSLDPGRETQYF. DNA for the CDR3: TGCGCCAGCAGCTTGGACCCCGGGCGGGAGACCCAGTACTTC.

The V call is TRBV11-3, the J call TRBJ2-7; perhaps D is TRBD1 or TRBD2 (5 bases each). Looked up from germline, CDR1 is SGHNT and CDR2 is YENEEA. The ends were cut back, 4 bases at V and 5 bases at J, with 15 bases in the middle. CDR3 length: 14 amino acids. The CDR3 nucleotides are TGTGCCAGCAGCTACCAGGGACGGAGAAACGAGCAGTACGTC. It encodes CASSYQGRRNEQYV.

This chain links TRBV19 with TRBJ2-7; 7 bases align to TRBD1. Trimming took 3 bases from V and 3 from J; bases not matched to a gene: 8. Germline values: CDR1 LNHDA, CDR2 SQIVND (reference sequence). CDR3 length equals 15 residues. CDR3: CASSITGQACYEQYV. The CDR3 nucleotides are TGTGCCAGTAGTATTACTGGACAGGCCTGCTACGAGCAGTACGTC.

This clone was counted between two and nine times. The chain recombines TRBV9 with TRBJ2-3; D is unresolved. Looked up from germline, CDR1 is SGDLS and CDR2 is YYNGEE. Trimming took off 3 bases at V and 3 bases at J, with 8 bases between the two ends. The CDR3 totals 13 residues. The CDR3 region has the DNA TGTGCCAGCAGCGGAACATGGACAGATACGCAGTATTTT. It codes for CASSGTWTDTQYF.

Notes on this clone: Additional DNA sequences in this sample encode the identical CDR3. The chain combines TRBV27 with TRBJ2-3; D ambiguous. This CDR3 is built from 13 residues. Per the germline V gene, CDR1 is MNHEY and CDR2 is SMNVEV (reference sequence). The V and J ends lost 3 bases and 3 bases respectively, with 7 bases between them. The CDR3 here is CASSFLGTDTQYF. DNA of the CDR3: TGTGCCAGCAGTTTCTTAGGTACAGATACGCAGTATTTT.

V and J are TRBV28 and TRBJ2-1; 8 positions agree with TRBD2. Per germline, CDR1 MDHEN and CDR2 SYDVKM. The V segment lost 6 bases and the J segment 6 bases; nucleotides outside the gene matches: 7. CDR3 length: 14 amino acids. Here the CDR3 reads CASSPGGPSNEQFF. The CDR3, as DNA: TGTGCCAGCAGCCCGGGAGGGCCGAGCAATGAGCAGTTCTTC. The full variable domain, rest sourced from reference TRBV28 and TRBJ2-1, is DVKVTQSSRYLVKRTGEKVFLECVQDMDHENMFWYRQDPGLGLRLIYFSYDVKMKEKGDIPEGYSVSREKKERFSLILESASTNQTSMYLCASSPGGPSNEQFFGPGTRLTVL.